The sample holds a few counts of the clone carrying this T cell receptor beta chain. The data derive from a study of blood T cell repertoires in COVID-19. Study in general: The samples span acute and convalescent COVID-19 from the United States, Italy and Spain. PBMCs, B-cell-depleted T cells, or T cells provided the cDNA or gDNA that made up the material.

Original analysis: Estimates of nucleated cell counts were drawn from the amplification of reference gene primers. The data were produced by immunoSEQ multiplex PCR, yet TCRdb's version contains in-frame clones alone and is incomplete. V and J calls and clone size are copied from that table; D and trimming were computed from the DNA. The sample has some 150,000 clones; 60% to 85% are singletons. The CDR3 covers 19 residues. After removal of 3 bases from V and 3 bases from J, the junction contained 17 bases not matched to a gene. Germline V gene sequence: CDR1 LGHDT, CDR2 YNNKEL (reference sequence). The rearrangement uses TRBV3-1 (or the pseudogene TRBV3-2) and TRBJ1-5, with TRBD1 identical over 7 bases. The TCR was taken from a woman of 80 years or more with active or convalescent COVID-19. What was sequenced was peripheral blood. For the CDR3, the DNA is TGTGCCAGCAGCCATGGAGGCACAGGGGAAGATCGTAACAATCAGCCCCAGCATTTT. Protein: CASSHGGTGEDRNNQPQHF.